The rows below give T cell receptor beta chains drawn from one sample of a study of blood T cell repertoires in COVID-19. The assay was immunoSEQ multiplex PCR, and TCRdb's table has in-frame clones only and misses some. Seen here are about 120,000 clones, about 84% observed once, and the top ten hold roughly 3.9%. The sequencing input was peripheral blood. These TCRs come from a man aged 60-69 years with acute or convalescent COVID-19. CDR3s leave out the opening cysteine and the closing phenylalanine or tryptophan.

ASFGLAGHLGQNIQY,TRBJ2-4,TRBV19,15
ASSRLAGGETQY,TRBJ2-5,TRBV5-1,12
AWREREAPRTQY,TRBJ2-5,TRBV30,12
ASSLAPTGQETQY,TRBJ2-5,TRBV5-1,13
ASSGGQVGLQETQY,TRBJ2-5,TRBV9,14
AISWASGKDPSTDTQY,TRBJ2-3,TRBV10-3,16
ASTPPGGRGHQETQY,TRBJ2-5,TRBV28,15
ASSRLSGYHNEQF,TRBJ2-1,TRBV3-1/TRBV3-2,13
ASSTGQDSQPQH,TRBJ1-5,TRBV5-1,12
ASSLSNPGTGYGYT,TRBJ1-2,TRBV28,14
ASSDLSDRVKTNEQF,TRBJ2-1,TRBV10-1,15
ASNSRDNNQPQH,TRBJ1-5,TRBV2,12
ASSPPGGRAYEQY,TRBJ2-7,TRBV6-2/TRBV6-3,13
ASSLGVGSRYEQY,TRBJ2-7,TRBV7-9,13
ASMGTSRRYEQF,TRBJ2-1,TRBV2,12
AIRGDRENFNGYT,TRBJ1-2,TRBV10-3,13